The rows below give T cell receptor beta chains drawn from one sample of a study of blood T cell repertoires in COVID-19. Repertoires were generated with immunoSEQ multiplex PCR, while TCRdb's copy carries only in-frame clones and drops some. The table shows roughly 240,000 clones, with approximately 86% occurring only once. The sample was peripheral blood. These receptors were collected from a woman aged 55-70 years who had recovered from COVID-19. CDR3s include the opening cysteine and the closing phenylalanine or tryptophan. A D gene is named only where the DNA matches it firmly. Clone size is not always given. Where it is, it says once, few, many or a class for expanded clones.

d_call clone_size j_call v_call cdr3_nt cdr3_aa
NA NA TRBJ2-7 TRBV9 TGTGCCAGCAGCACCATGACAGGTCCTACCTACGAGCAGTACTTC CASSTMTGPTYEQYF
NA NA TRBJ2-5 TRBV9 TGTGCCAGCAGCGTAGGTTCGGGAGGGGGCGCGGAGACCCAGTACTTC CASSVGSGGGAETQYF
NA NA TRBJ2-5 TRBV6-1 TGTGCCAGCAGTGAAGGGAGCCTAGGGGCCCAGTACTTC CASSEGSLGAQYF
NA NA TRBJ1-4 TRBV7-2 TGTGCCAGCAGCTTAGCCGCAGGCTCTAATGAAAAACTGTTTTTT CASSLAAGSNEKLFF
NA NA TRBJ1-5 TRBV9 TGTGCCCACTGGGCCCAGCAGCCCCAGCATTTT CAHWAQQPQHF
TRBD1 NA TRBJ1-3 TRBV27 TGTGCCAGCAGTTTCGGACAGGGGGCAGGAAACACCATATATTTT CASSFGQGAGNTIYF
NA NA TRBJ2-2 TRBV7-2 TGTGCCAGCAGCTTATATGCCGGGGAGCTGTTTTTT CASSLYAGELFF
NA NA TRBJ2-5 TRBV3-1/TRBV3-2 TGTGCCAGCAGCCTAGCGTTTACAGGGTCGGGGGAGACCCAGTACTTC CASSLAFTGSGETQYF
NA NA TRBJ2-1 TRBV27 TGTGCCAGCAGTTTAACCTGGGAGGAGAGCTCCTACAATGAGCAGTTCTTC CASSLTWEESSYNEQFF
NA few TRBJ1-1 TRBV19 TGTGCCAGTAGTATGCGGCAACTTAACACTGAAGCTTTCTTT CASSMRQLNTEAFF
NA NA TRBJ1-1 TRBV7-3 TGTGCCAGCAGCTTCCCGGGGGACACTGAAGCTTTCTTT CASSFPGDTEAFF
TRBD1 NA TRBJ1-1 TRBV6-2/TRBV6-3 TGTGCCAGCAGTCAGAGACAGGGCGCTGAAGCTTTCTTT CASSQRQGAEAFF
TRBD1 NA TRBJ1-1 TRBV7-2 TGTGCCAGCAGCTGGGACAGGGGGCACACTGAAGCTTTCTTT CASSWDRGHTEAFF
NA few TRBJ1-2 TRBV10-3 TGTGCCATCAGTGAGTTCACGGGACATCCGGACCCCTATGGCTACACCTTC CAISEFTGHPDPYGYTF
NA NA TRBJ2-1 TRBV21-1 TGTGCCGGGCTATTGGCCAATGAGCAGTTCTTC CAGLLANEQFF
TRBD1 NA TRBJ1-4 TRBV3-1/TRBV3-2 TGTGCCAGCACCGACCAACAGGGGAGCGAAAAACTGTTTTTT CASTDQQGSEKLFF
NA NA TRBJ1-3 TRBV19 TGTGCCAGTAGTTTAATTAGCTCTGGAAACACCATATATTTT CASSLISSGNTIYF
NA NA TRBJ1-5 TRBV28 TGTGCCAGCATAAGCGGGGATCAGCCCCAGCATTTT CASISGDQPQHF
TRBD1 NA TRBJ1-2 TRBV7-9 TGTGCCAGCAGCGAACTGACAGGGTCTTATGGCTACACCTTC CASSELTGSYGYTF
NA NA TRBJ1-1 TRBV15 TGTGCCACCAGCAGAGTCGACGAGGGGGACACTGAAGCTTTCTTT CATSRVDEGDTEAFF
TRBD1 NA TRBJ2-2 TRBV7-3 TGTGCCAGCAGCTCACAGGGGTCAAACACCGGGGAGCTGTTTTTT CASSSQGSNTGELFF
NA NA TRBJ2-7 TRBV7-9 TGTGCCAGCAGCCCTCTCGAGGGTAACGAGCAGTACTTC CASSPLEGNEQYF
NA NA TRBJ2-7 TRBV27 TGTGCCAGCAGTAGCCCCTCGGGAGGGGGCGGCTACGAGCAGTACTTC CASSSPSGGGGYEQYF
NA NA TRBJ2-5 TRBV5-1 TGCGCCAGCAGCCAGGGGAAGGCAGAGACCCAGTACTTC CASSQGKAETQYF
NA NA TRBJ1-5 TRBV2 TGTGCCAGCAGTTTCGGGCAGGGAAGTGGGGATAGCAATCAGCCCCAGCATTTT CASSFGQGSGDSNQPQHF
NA NA TRBJ2-5 TRBV18 TGTGCCAGCTCTCCTCCGGGGGAAGAGACCCAGTACTTC CASSPPGEETQYF
NA NA TRBJ1-6 TRBV7-3 TGTGCCAGCAGCTTAAGTCAAAATTCACCCCTCCACTTT CASSLSQNSPLHF
TRBD1 NA TRBJ1-2 TRBV7-6 TGTGCCAGCAGCCCCGGGACAGGGGGCAACTATGGCTACACCTTC CASSPGTGGNYGYTF
NA NA TRBJ2-3 TRBV29-1 TGCAGCGTTGCAGTTGAAACAGATACGCAGTATTTT CSVAVETDTQYF
NA NA TRBJ2-7 TRBV11-2 TGTGCCAGCAGCTCATCCTACGAGCAGTACTTC CASSSSYEQYF
NA once TRBJ1-2 TRBV19 TGTGCCAGTAGTATAGAACCCATCGGACAGCTCTATGGCTACACCTTC CASSIEPIGQLYGYTF
NA NA TRBJ2-1 TRBV20-1 TGCAGTGCTAGTAAGGGCAGGGGCCCTTTCAATGAGCAGTTCTTC CSASKGRGPFNEQFF
NA NA TRBJ2-1 TRBV5-5 TGTGCCAGCAGTCGTAGGGCCCCAGGGAATGAGCAGTTCTTC CASSRRAPGNEQFF
TRBD2 NA TRBJ2-5 TRBV19 TGTGCCAGTAGTCGGGACTACATAAAAGAGACCCAGTACTTC CASSRDYIKETQYF
NA NA TRBJ1-4 TRBV28 TGTGCCAGCAGTTTACCAGTTAATGAAAAACTGTTTTTT CASSLPVNEKLFF
TRBD2 NA TRBJ2-3 TRBV7-2 TGTGCCAGCAGCTTCCCACGCGGGGGGGCTTCAGATACGCAGTATTTT CASSFPRGGASDTQYF
TRBD1 NA TRBJ1-2 TRBV3-1/TRBV3-2 TGTGCCGCCGGCGGGGGAAAACAGGGGGGCTATGGCTACACCTTC CAAGGGKQGGYGYTF
TRBD1 NA TRBJ1-6 TRBV2 TGTGCCAGCAGGACAGGGGAGGATTCACCCCTCCACTTT CASRTGEDSPLHF
TRBD1 NA TRBJ2-5 TRBV4-1 TGCGCCAGCAGCCGGACCGGGACAGGGGAAGAGACCCAGTACTTC CASSRTGTGEETQYF
NA once TRBJ1-2 TRBV5-8 TGTGCCAGCAGCTTTGGTGGGGGCCAAATTAACTATGGCTACACCTTC CASSFGGGQINYGYTF
NA NA TRBJ1-1 TRBV6-5 TGTGCCAGCAGGACGGATGTGGGCAGCAGATTCTTCTTT CASRTDVGSRFFF
NA NA TRBJ2-7 TRBV7-2 TGTGCCAGCAGCCCCCTGGGGCAGAGAACAAACGAGCAGTACTTC CASSPLGQRTNEQYF
NA NA TRBJ2-2 TRBV2 TGTGCCAGCAGTTACATATTCCCGAACACCGGGGAGCTGTTTTTT CASSYIFPNTGELFF
NA NA TRBJ2-7 TRBV28 TGTGCCAGCAGTTCATGGGCTGATCGCACCTCCTACGAGCAGTACTTC CASSSWADRTSYEQYF
NA NA TRBJ2-3 TRBV6-5 TGTGCCAGCAGCTGGGGGACATTCACAGATACGCAGTATTTT CASSWGTFTDTQYF
NA few TRBJ1-1 TRBV7-9 TGTGCCAGCAGCTTGGGTCTGGGCGCTGAAGCTTTCTTT CASSLGLGAEAFF
TRBD1 NA TRBJ2-7 TRBV3-1/TRBV3-2 TGTGCCAGCAGCGTCCCGACAGGGAGAGGGTCCCTCGAGCAGTACTTC CASSVPTGRGSLEQYF